What follows are 30 T cell receptor beta chains derived from one specimen sequenced in a study of T cell changes during pregnancy in multiple sclerosis. Measured with immunoSEQ multiplex PCR; TCRdb has only the in-frame clones, and not every one. The repertoire holds fewer than 140,000 clones, with roughly 90% as singletons. This sample comprised peripheral blood, obtained after pregnancy. The receptors were gathered from a female donor with multiple sclerosis, enrolled in a pregnancy study.

The CDR3: CASSFRENTGELFF. CDR3 coding DNA: TGTGCCAGCAGCTTTCGGGAGAACACCGGGGAGCTGTTTTTT. V is TRBV5-4 and J is TRBJ2-2; the D gene is possibly TRBD2 (5 bases). There are 14 residues in the CDR3. Germline V CDR1 and CDR2: SGHNT, YYREEE (reference sequence). Trimming removed 2 bases at V and 1 base at J, with 6 bases between. Combining the CDR3 with reference TRBV5-4 and TRBJ2-2 gives the whole variable domain ETGVTQSPTHLIKTRGQQVTLRCSSQSGHNTVSWYQQALGQGPQFIFQYYREEENGRGNFPPRFSGLQFPNYSSELNVNALELDDSALYLCASSFRENTGELFFGEGSRLTVL.

The V call is TRBV15, the J call TRBJ2-7, with 12 bases fitting TRBD2. Germline assignment: CDR1 LNHNV and CDR2 YYDKDF (reference sequence). V trimming: 3 bases; J trimming: 3 bases; junction bases outside the gene matches: 6. The CDR3 length is 16 residues. The chain's CDR3 is CATSSERTSGVYEQYF. CDR3 in DNA: TGTGCCACCAGCAGTGAACGGACTAGCGGGGTCTACGAGCAGTACTTC.

The rearrangement links TRBV7-8 to TRBJ2-2, with TRBD2 identical over 8 bases. CDR3 size: 19 residues. Germline V gives CDR1 SGHVS, CDR2 FQNEAQ. V shed 3 bases and J 3 bases; nucleotides not matched to a gene: 15. As DNA, the CDR3 is TGTGCCAGCAGCTTCTTTATACACAGACTAGCGCCCGACACCGGGGAGCTGTTTTTT. Amino acids: CASSFFIHRLAPDTGELFF. Full variable domain (rest looked up from reference TRBV7-8 and TRBJ2-2): GAGVSQSPRYKVAKRGQDVALRCDPISGHVSLFWYQQALGQGPEFLTYFQNEAQLDKSGLPSDRFFAERPEGSVSTLKIQRTQQEDSAVYLCASSFFIHRLAPDTGELFFGEGSRLTVL.

V usage is TRBV5-1 and J usage is TRBJ2-1; D is unclear. This CDR3 comprises 13 residues. The germline V and J ends were trimmed by 0 bases and 9 bases, with 10 bases remaining between them. The V gene's germline CDR1 is SGHRS and CDR2 YFSETQ. The CDR3 DNA reads as TGCGCCAGCAGCTTGGCCGGGTGGAGTGAGCAGTTCTTC. It codes for CASSLAGWSEQFF.

The gene calls are TRBV4-1 and TRBJ2-6; 8 nucleotides line up with TRBD2. In germline, CDR1 is MGHRA, CDR2 YSYEKL. The CDR3 loop spans 18 amino acids. V lost 0 bases and J lost 2; bases outside the gene matches: 6. As DNA, the CDR3 is TGCGCCAGCAGCCAAGATTCCGGGGGGGCGGCTGGGGCCAACGTCCTGACTTTC. Protein sequence: CASSQDSGGAAGANVLTF.

The chain links TRBV28 to TRBJ1-1; 10 positions agree with TRBD1. The CDR3 contains 14 residues. Germline V CDR1 and CDR2: MDHEN, SYDVKM. J was trimmed by 5 bases and V by 6 bases; bases with no gene match: 6. CDR3 protein: CASRAGTGVTEAFF. For the CDR3, the DNA is TGTGCCAGCAGGGCCGGGACAGGGGTGACTGAAGCTTTCTTT.

The rearrangement joins TRBV30 to TRBJ2-5; no clear D. V lost 0 bases and J lost 4, with 6 bases in between. Germline V gene sequence: CDR1 GTSNPN, CDR2 SVGIG (reference sequence). This CDR3 is 12 amino acids long. CDR3 in amino acids: CAWSVTRETQYF. CDR3 nucleotides: TGTGCCTGGAGTGTAACGAGAGAGACCCAGTACTTC.

The genes are TRBV6-6 and TRBJ2-1; perhaps TRBD2 as D (5 bases). In germline, CDR1 is MNHNY, CDR2 SVGAGI (reference sequence). V was clipped by 2 bases and J by 2 bases, with 7 bases between them. The CDR3 loop spans 14 amino acids. The CDR3 nucleotides read TGTGCCAGCAGTTACGAGGGAGCCTACAATGAGCAGTTCTTC. This translates into CASSYEGAYNEQFF.

The V and J genes are TRBV6-1 and TRBJ1-6; the match to TRBD1 covers 7 bases. J gave up 7 bases and V 6 bases, and 6 bases lay outside the gene matches. Germline V gene sequence: CDR1 MNHNS, CDR2 SASEGT. The CDR3 contains 14 residues. The chain's CDR3 is CASRRTGVNSPLHF. CDR3 DNA: TGTGCCAGCAGACGGACAGGCGTAAATTCACCCCTCCACTTT.

The CDR3 protein is CASSQPQSLAAEQYF. The CDR3 region has the DNA TGCGCCAGCAGCCAACCGCAATCCTTAGCAGCCGAGCAGTACTTC. This chain uses TRBV4-1 with TRBJ2-7; D uncertain. Germline V gene lookup returns CDR1 MGHRA and CDR2 YSYEKL. CDR3 length: 15 amino acids. V lost 2 bases to trimming and J lost 6 bases, with 17 bases between them.

V gene TRBV10-3 combines with J gene TRBJ2-7; the D is unclear. This CDR3 is built from 14 residues. The V gene lost 0 bases and the J gene lost 4 bases, with 10 bases spanning the gap. Looked up from germline, CDR1 is ENHRY and CDR2 is SYGVKD. Written as DNA, the CDR3 is TGTGCCATCAGTGAGTCAATTAGTCGGTACGAGCAGTACTTC. Protein product: CAISESISRYEQYF.

The chain uses TRBV6-1 and TRBJ2-1; D may be TRBD2 (6 bases). V was pared by 4 bases and J by 7 bases, with 17 bases between. CDR3 length equals 15 residues. Germline V lookup: CDR1 MNHNS, CDR2 SASEGT. The CDR3 nucleotides are TGTGCCAGCAGTGGCGCCGGGGGTTTCTTGAATGAGCAGTTCTTC. It is translated as CASSGAGGFLNEQFF.

This CDR3 is CASSKQMTGHNEQFF. The CDR3 DNA reads TGTGCCAGCAGCAAGCAAATGACAGGGCACAATGAGCAGTTCTTC. This chain links TRBV9 with TRBJ2-1, with 7 nucleotides matching TRBD1. Losses at the gene ends were 4 bases for V and 5 bases for J; bases not matched to a gene: 9. CDR3 length equals 15 residues. Germline values: CDR1 SGDLS, CDR2 YYNGEE.

This clone was counted between two and nine times. The chain recombines TRBV19 with TRBJ1-1; a possible D gene is TRBD1 (5 bases). Germline V gives CDR1 LNHDA, CDR2 SQIVND (reference sequence). Trimming removed 6 bases at V and 1 base at J, with 12 bases between. The CDR3 totals 14 residues. The CDR3 loop is CASSITGRNTEAFF. The CDR3 nucleotides read TGTGCCAGTAGCATAACAGGAAGGAACACTGAAGCTTTCTTT.

This clone was detected only once. The gene calls are TRBV25-1 and TRBJ2-3; a weak D match, TRBD2 (6 bases). CDR1 MGHDK and CDR2 SYGVNS come from the germline V gene. Trimming left V 1 base short and J 3 bases short, with 11 bases between. The CDR3 runs to 15 residues. The CDR3 reads CASSELGLPTDTQYF. The CDR3 DNA reads TGTGCCAGCAGTGAATTGGGACTTCCGACAGATACGCAGTATTTT.

The chain joins TRBV27 to TRBJ1-5; the D is unclear. CDR1 is MNHEY and CDR2 is SMNVEV in the germline V gene (reference sequence). The CDR3 loop spans 14 amino acids. Between the trimmed V and J ends, which lost 2 bases and 2 bases, there was a span of 7 bases. CDR3 bases: TGTGCCAGCAGTTTAAGGCAGGGCAATCAGCCCCAGCATTTT. Translating gives CASSLRQGNQPQHF.

This sequence joins TRBV11-3 and TRBJ2-7; the match to TRBD1 covers 7 bases. CDR1 SGHNT and CDR2 YENEEA come from the germline V gene. This CDR3 is built from 13 residues. Germline trimming cut 4 bases from V and 4 bases from J; bases unmatched to any gene: 4. The CDR3 region is CASSSGQYYEQYF. In DNA form, the CDR3 reads TGTGCCAGCAGCTCGGGACAGTATTACGAGCAGTACTTC.

The chain employs TRBV30 and TRBJ2-5, with D unresolved. V was cut by 2 bases and J by 2 bases, with 12 bases left in between. Germline V gene lookup returns CDR1 GTSNPN and CDR2 SVGIG (reference sequence). This CDR3 spans 14 amino acids. The CDR3 DNA reads as TGTGCCTGGAGTCCCCCACGGCGGCAAGAGACCCAGTACTTC. Translated, it gives CAWSPPRRQETQYF.

The chain has TRBV5-6 and TRBJ1-2, with D tentatively TRBD1 (6 bases). The CDR3 spans 15 residues. Trimming stripped 3 bases from V and 8 bases from J, with 20 bases between. Germline lookup yields CDR1 SGHDT and CDR2 YYEEEE. The CDR3 here is CASSWPGHESGGYTF. DNA for the CDR3: TGTGCCAGCAGCTGGCCGGGACATGAATCGGGCGGCTACACCTTC.

The chain carries TRBV9 and TRBJ2-1, with 7 bases lining up with TRBD1. The CDR3 is made up of 14 amino acids. The germline V gene encodes CDR1 SGDLS and CDR2 YYNGEE. After removal of 3 bases from V and 3 bases from J, the junction contained 3 bases not matched to a gene. The CDR3 protein is CASSGGQNYNEQFF. The CDR3 bases are TGTGCCAGCAGCGGGGGACAGAACTACAATGAGCAGTTCTTC. Supplemented by reference TRBV9 and TRBJ2-1, the full variable domain reads DSGVTQTPKHLITATGQRVTLRCSPRSGDLSVYWYQQSLDQGLQFLIQYYNGEERAKGNILERFSAQQFPDLHSELNLSSLELGDSALYFCASSGGQNYNEQFFGPGTRLTVL.

The table lists this clone with a count of one. V is TRBV6-1 and J is TRBJ1-1; D might be TRBD1 (5 bases). Trimming shortened V by 6 bases and J by 1 base, and 15 bases separated the two germline ends. The CDR3 consists of 15 residues. Per germline, CDR1 MNHNS and CDR2 SASEGT. CDR3 amino acids: CASRELWGGNTEAFF. The CDR3 bases are TGTGCCAGCAGAGAACTCTGGGGGGGGAACACTGAAGCTTTCTTT.

The gene calls are TRBV23-1 and TRBJ1-3, with 7 bases matching TRBD1. TRBV23-1 is an ORF, and what it does is uncertain. The CDR3 contains 15 residues. Losses at the gene ends were 2 bases for V and 1 base for J; bases not matched to a gene: 2. CDR3 coding DNA: TGCGCCAGCAGTCAACTGACAGGGTCTGGAAACACCATATATTTT. Its protein product is CASSQLTGSGNTIYF.

The rearrangement links TRBV7-6 to TRBJ1-1, with D unresolved. The CDR3 is made up of 13 amino acids. From germline, CDR1 is SGHVS and CDR2 FNYEAQ. The V and J ends lost 1 base and 1 base respectively, with 4 bases between them. This CDR3 is CASSLGQNTEAFF. CDR3 nucleotide sequence: TGTGCCAGCAGCTTAGGACAGAACACTGAAGCTTTCTTT. Combining the CDR3 with reference TRBV7-6 and TRBJ1-1 gives the whole variable domain GAGVSQSPRYKVTKRGQDVALRCDPISGHVSLYWYRQALGQGPEFLTYFNYEAQQDKSGLPNDRFSAERPEGSISTLTIQRTEQRDSAMYRCASSLGQNTEAFFGQGTRLTVV.

The rearrangement joins TRBV11-2 to TRBJ1-2, with D hard to call. Looked up from germline, CDR1 is SGHAT and CDR2 is FQNNGV. The CDR3 extends over 15 amino acids. V was clipped by 1 base and J by 3 bases, with 12 bases between them. The CDR3 loop reads CASSLGPTAYYGYTF. DNA of the CDR3: TGTGCCAGCAGCTTAGGCCCAACTGCTTACTATGGCTACACCTTC.

This chain uses TRBV28 with TRBJ2-1; 9 bases map to TRBD2. The J segment lost 4 bases and the V segment lost 5 bases, leaving 18 bases of the junction unmatched. Germline V gives CDR1 MDHEN, CDR2 SYDVKM. CDR3 length: 19 residues. CDR3 nucleotide sequence: TGTGCCAGCAGTCCAGGGATGGCGGGAGGGTCTCCTCGGTACAATGAGCAGTTCTTC. It yields the protein CASSPGMAGGSPRYNEQFF.

The J gene is TRBJ2-5, the V gene TRBV5-6; 7 bases line up with TRBD2. The germline V gene has CDR1 SGHDT and CDR2 YYEEEE. The length of the CDR3 is 15 residues. V lost 4 bases, J lost 7 bases, and 13 bases stayed unmatched. Written as DNA, the CDR3 is TGTGCCAGCAGCGTCACAACGGGGCCGGGGGGGACCCAGTACTTC. Its translation: CASSVTTGPGGTQYF.

The rearrangement joins TRBV27 to TRBJ2-7, with D possibly being TRBD2 (6 bases). CDR3 size: 15 residues. Germline loops: CDR1 MNHEY, CDR2 SMNVEV (reference sequence). Trimming removed 2 bases from V and 2 bases from J, with 13 bases in between. The CDR3 sequence: CASSLRGTAAYEQYF. DNA of the CDR3: TGTGCCAGCAGTTTACGGGGGACTGCCGCCTACGAGCAGTACTTC.

The J gene is TRBJ2-7, the V gene TRBV27; D might be TRBD2 (7 bases). Germline-derived CDR1 and CDR2 are MNHEY and SMNVEV (reference sequence). V shed 0 bases and J shed 2 bases, with 8 bases lying between them. The CDR3 length is 14 residues. The CDR3 DNA reads TGTGCCAGCAGTTTATCGGGGGGGCCCTACGAGCAGTACTTC. It yields the protein CASSLSGGPYEQYF.

The chain is built from TRBV7-9 and TRBJ2-7; tentative D call: TRBD1 (6 bases). CDR1 SEHNR and CDR2 FQNEAQ come from the germline V gene (reference sequence). V was pared by 5 bases and J by 3 bases, with 14 bases between. CDR3 length equals 14 residues. CDR3 nucleotide sequence: TGTGCCAGCAGCGTCCACAGGGAACTCTACGAGCAGTACTTC. Translated, it gives CASSVHRELYEQYF.

The chain links TRBV7-2 to TRBJ2-4; D possibly corresponds to TRBD1 (5 bases). The CDR3 runs 16 residues. V lost 1 base and J lost 2, with 12 bases in between. Germline V gene sequence: CDR1 SGHTA, CDR2 FQGNSA. This CDR3 reads CASSLEGDRSKNIQYF. CDR3 sequence (DNA): TGTGCCAGCAGCTTAGAAGGGGATCGTTCCAAAAACATTCAGTACTTC. Complete variable domain (other parts from reference TRBV7-2 and TRBJ2-4): GAGVSQSPSNKVTEKGKDVELRCDPISGHTALYWYRQSLGQGLEFLIYFQGNSAPDKSGLPSDRFSAERTGGSVSTLTIQRTQQEDSAVYLCASSLEGDRSKNIQYFGAGTRLSVL.